The 5 T cell receptor beta chains listed next were all sequenced from one sample in a study of control samples from healthy donors and cancer patients. TCRdb keeps only in-frame clones here, not all; method: immunoSEQ multiplex PCR. The sample has fewer than 65,000 clones, approximately 89% seen once. The sample consisted of PBMCs. These receptors were obtained from a man in his forties with colorectal cancer.

This chain joins TRBV10-3 and TRBJ1-2; 7 nucleotides agree with TRBD1. Germline values: CDR1 ENHRY, CDR2 SYGVKD. There are 15 residues in the CDR3. With V trimmed by 6 bases and J by 3 bases, 10 bases remained unmatched. The CDR3 DNA reads as TGTGCCATCAGCGGTAGGACAGGAAAGGACTATGGCTACACCTTC. This sequence encodes CAISGRTGKDYGYTF.

The rearrangement links TRBV4-1 to TRBJ2-6; maybe TRBD1 (5 bases). The germline gives CDR1 MGHRA, CDR2 YSYEKL. Between the trimmed V and J ends, which lost 4 bases and 1 base, there was a span of 17 bases. The CDR3 contains 18 residues. The CDR3 sequence is CASSPKGREWSGANVLTF. CDR3 DNA: TGCGCCAGCAGCCCGAAAGGCAGGGAATGGTCTGGGGCCAACGTCCTGACTTTC.

The rearrangement links TRBV19 to TRBJ1-2, with 8 nucleotides matching TRBD1. There are 12 residues in the CDR3. After removal of 9 bases from V and 2 bases from J, the junction contained 2 bases not matched to a gene. Germline V gene data show CDR1 as LNHDA and CDR2 as SQIVND (reference sequence). CDR3 region: CASRTGNYGYTF. Here the CDR3 DNA reads TGTGCCAGCCGGACAGGGAACTATGGCTACACCTTC.

The chain is built from TRBV7-9 and TRBJ2-3, with 9 bases fitting TRBD1. The germline gives CDR1 SEHNR, CDR2 FQNEAQ (reference sequence). This CDR3 has 16 residues. After removal of 5 bases from V and 2 bases from J, the junction contained 8 bases not matched to a gene. CDR3 bases: TGTGCCAGCAGCCAAAGGACAGGGGAGAACACAGATACGCAGTATTTT. Amino acids: CASSQRTGENTDTQYF.

The rearrangement joins TRBV4-3 to TRBJ2-7; 11 bases are shared with TRBD2. The CDR3 covers 15 residues. The V and J ends lost 2 bases and 2 bases, in that order; junction bases with no gene match: 2. The germline V gene has CDR1 LGHNA and CDR2 YSLEER. DNA of the CDR3: TGCGCCAGCAGCCAACAGACTAGCGGGACCTACGAGCAGTACTTC. Translating gives CASSQQTSGTYEQYF.